The 20 T cell receptor beta chains below were found in one sample sequenced in a study of low-dose radiotherapy and immunotherapy resistance in tumors. Both TCRalpha and TCRbeta chains were reverse transcribed with V-gene-specific primers. TCRs were put through approximately 20 PCR cycles of amplification with Phusion. A constant-region primer and the V-primer adapter served as the primer pair. TCRdb processed the reads anew with MiXCR; each CDR3 protein has one entry. The sample carries roughly 8,700 distinct CDR3 sequences, approximately 69% recorded once. The receptors originated from a human donor with advanced metastatic prostate, ovarian, gallbladder or colorectal cancer (not recorded which). This table probably holds off-target reads from a library built for another chain.

V gene TRBV13 combines with J gene TRBJ2-7; D gene ambiguous. V lost 1 base and J 6 bases, leaving 7 bases between the germline ends. Germline-derived CDR1 and CDR2 are PRHDT and FYEKMQ (reference sequence). CDR3 size: 12 residues. CDR3 region: CASSLAGFEQYF. In nucleotides, the CDR3 is TGTGCCAGCAGCTTAGCGGGCTTCGAGCAGTACTTC.

The chain carries TRBV28 and TRBJ2-7; TRBD1 is a possible D gene (6 bases). The CDR3 spans 12 residues. Trimming cost V 6 bases and J 3 bases, with 9 bases left between them. CDR1 is MDHEN, CDR2 SYDVKM, per germline. The CDR3 region is CASSTGFYEQYF. DNA for the CDR3: TGTGCCAGCAGCACAGGGTTCTACGAGCAGTACTTC.

The chain links TRBV5-5 to TRBJ1-1; no firm D call. V was pared by 10 bases and J by 2 bases, with 12 bases between. Per the germline V gene, CDR1 is SGHKS and CDR2 is YYEKEE (reference sequence). The CDR3 loop spans 12 amino acids. The DNA of the CDR3 is TGTGCCTCCTTGGGGATCAACACTGAAGCTTTCTTT. Its translation is CASLGINTEAFF. The full variable domain, completed using reference TRBV5-5 and TRBJ1-1, is DAGVTQSPTHLIKTRGQQVTLRCSPISGHKSVSWYQQVLGQGPQFIFQYYEKEERGRGNFPDRFSARQFPNYSSELNVNALLLGDSALYLCASLGINTEAFFGQGTRLTVV.

This chain joins TRBV28 and TRBJ2-5, with 9 bases that match TRBD2. Germline V gene lookup returns CDR1 MDHEN and CDR2 SYDVKM. The CDR3 contains 16 residues. V gave up 6 bases and J gave up 3 bases; unmatched junction bases: 11. The chain's CDR3 is CASREPGTSTKETQYF. Written as DNA, the CDR3 is TGTGCCAGCAGGGAACCCGGGACTAGCACGAAAGAGACCCAGTACTTC. Full variable domain (outside the CDR3, taken from reference TRBV28 and TRBJ2-5): DVKVTQSSRYLVKRTGEKVFLECVQDMDHENMFWYRQDPGLGLRLIYFSYDVKMKEKGDIPEGYSVSREKKERFSLILESASTNQTSMYLCASREPGTSTKETQYFGPGTRLLVL.

The J gene is TRBJ2-2, the V gene TRBV5-1; no clear D gene. This CDR3 has 16 residues. Trimming stripped 0 bases from V and 0 bases from J, with 9 bases between. The germline V gene encodes CDR1 SGHRS and CDR2 YFSETQ. The CDR3 region has the DNA TGCGCCAGCAGCTTGGTACGTGACCCGAACACCGGGGAGCTGTTTTTT. The encoded protein is CASSLVRDPNTGELFF.

The chain carries TRBV5-8 and TRBJ2-2; 7 nucleotides agree with TRBD2. Unmatched junction bases numbered 10, after V lost 5 bases and J lost 6 bases. This CDR3 has 15 residues. Germline values: CDR1 SGHTS, CDR2 YDEGEE. CDR3 nucleotides: TGTGCCAGCAGTACTTTAAGCGGGAAGGCCGGGGAGCTGTTTTTT. It encodes CASSTLSGKAGELFF.

This clonotype showed up just a few times. This rearrangement joins TRBV5-1 to TRBJ2-7; TRBD1 matches 7 bases. J gave up 3 bases and V 5 bases, and 5 bases lay outside the gene matches. The CDR3 loop spans 13 amino acids. From germline, CDR1 is SGHRS and CDR2 YFSETQ. The CDR3 DNA sequence: TGCGCCAGCAGTGTTGGACAGGACTACGAGCAGTACTTC. Its translation: CASSVGQDYEQYF. The variable domain in full, completed from reference TRBV5-1 and TRBJ2-7, reads KAGVTQTPRYLIKTRGQQVTLSCSPISGHRSVSWYQQTPGQGLQFLFEYFSETQRNKGNFPGRFSGRQFSNSRSEMNVSTLELGDSALYLCASSVGQDYEQYFGPGTRLTVT.

The chain recombines TRBV5-3 with TRBJ2-5; perhaps D is TRBD1 or TRBD2 (7 bases each). Being an ORF, TRBV5-3 has a function that is uncertain. V was pared by 8 bases and J by 0 bases, with 20 bases between. The CDR3 length is 16 residues. CDR3 nucleotide sequence: TGTGCCAGCAGCCTATTCAGGGGGGGGTACCAAGAGACCCAGTACTTC. It translates to CASSLFRGGYQETQYF.

The chain recombines TRBV6-4 with TRBJ2-7; 10 bases map to TRBD2. The CDR3 extends over 15 amino acids. CDR1 is MRHNA, CDR2 SNTAGT, per germline. Unmatched junction bases numbered 13, after V lost 9 bases and J lost 5 bases. The CDR3 sequence: CARGAGGPVLHEQYF. The CDR3 DNA reads TGTGCCAGGGGAGCGGGAGGGCCGGTTCTACACGAGCAGTACTTC.

The V gene is TRBV6-2 or TRBV6-3, the J gene TRBJ2-7, with 13 bases matching TRBD2. Germline values: CDR1 MNHEY, CDR2 SVGEGT. The CDR3 covers 14 residues. V lost 6 bases and J lost 6; bases outside the gene matches: 5. CDR3 loop: CASRLRTSGGEQYF. DNA of the CDR3: TGTGCCAGCAGACTCCGGACTAGCGGGGGCGAGCAGTACTTC.

The genes are TRBV2 and TRBJ2-7; D gene ambiguous. V dropped 5 bases and J dropped 6 bases, with 11 bases sitting between them. CDR1 is SNHLY, CDR2 FYNNEI, per germline. This CDR3 is 12 amino acids long. CDR3 coding DNA: TGTGCCAGCAGTCCCCGGACCCGCGAGCAGTACTTC. It yields the protein CASSPRTREQYF.

V gene TRBV6-5 combines with J gene TRBJ2-3; D tentatively fits TRBD1 or TRBD2 (5 bases each). Trimming took off 2 bases at V and 4 bases at J, with 13 bases between the two ends. Germline CDR1 is MNHEY and CDR2 is SVGAGI. This CDR3 has 15 residues. In DNA form, the CDR3 reads TGTGCCAGCAGTTACGCTGGGGGTTACGCAGATACGCAGTATTTT. It specifies CASSYAGGYADTQYF.

The chain couples TRBV2 to TRBJ2-2; 7 positions match TRBD2. The CDR3 is made up of 14 amino acids. Trimming removed 4 bases from V and 4 bases from J; junction bases left unmatched: 3. CDR1 and CDR2 from the germline V gene are SNHLY and FYNNEI. CDR3 nucleotides: TGTGCCAGCAGTGGCGGGACTACCACCGGGGAGCTGTTTTTT. It is translated as CASSGGTTTGELFF.

This clonotype occurred a few times. This sequence joins TRBV3-1 and TRBJ2-5; TRBD1 aligns across 8 bases. The CDR3 covers 16 residues. Unmatched junction bases numbered 7, after V lost 0 bases and J lost 4 bases. Germline lookup yields CDR1 LGHDT and CDR2 YNNKEL (reference sequence). The CDR3 region has the DNA TGTGCCAGCAGCCAAGAAGGGACAGGATTGGGAGAGACCCAGTACTTC. Its protein product is CASSQEGTGLGETQYF.

This chain joins TRBV6-2 or TRBV6-3 and TRBJ2-3; 12 nucleotides match TRBD2. The germline gives CDR1 MNHEY, CDR2 SVGEGT. This CDR3 has 16 amino acids. Trimming at V came to 6 bases and at J to 4 bases, leaving 8 bases not matched to a gene. CDR3 nucleotides: TGTGCCAGCAGCTCCGGACTAGCGGGACTCCCAGATACGCAGTATTTT. Translating it yields CASSSGLAGLPDTQYF.

The rearrangement links TRBV20-1 to TRBJ2-3; D gene ambiguous. The CDR3 loop spans 16 amino acids. The ends were cut back, 2 bases at V and 4 bases at J, with 19 bases in the middle. The germline CDR1 and CDR2 sequences are DFQATT and SNEGSKA (reference sequence). The DNA for the CDR3 is TGCAGTGCTAGACCCTTCTACCAGACCACGGCAGATACGCAGTATTTT. Its translation is CSARPFYQTTADTQYF.

The chain joins TRBV29-1 to TRBJ1-2, with D unresolved. The CDR3 is 12 amino acids. V lost 2 bases and J 6 bases, leaving 10 bases between the germline ends. Germline V gives CDR1 SQVTM, CDR2 ANQGSEA. The DNA of the CDR3 is TGCAGCGTTGAAACAGTAACGGATGGCTACACCTTC. It specifies CSVETVTDGYTF.

The V and J genes are TRBV5-1 and TRBJ2-2; no clear D gene. Germline loops: CDR1 SGHRS, CDR2 YFSETQ. The ends were cut back, 0 bases at V and 1 base at J, with 7 bases in the middle. The CDR3 contains 15 residues. The CDR3 DNA follows: TGCGCCAGCAGCTTGGTTACAGTGAACACCGGGGAGCTGTTTTTT. Translated: CASSLVTVNTGELFF.

This chain joins TRBV5-6 and TRBJ2-2, with D unresolved. V shed 0 bases and J shed 4 bases, with 13 bases lying between them. The CDR3 length is 16 residues. In germline, CDR1 is SGHDT, CDR2 YYEEEE. CDR3 in amino acids: CASSLVQSLVTGELFF. CDR3 sequence (DNA): TGTGCCAGCAGCTTGGTACAGTCTCTGGTCACCGGGGAGCTGTTTTTT.

The CDR3 region has the DNA TGTGCCAGCAGTTATCTGAGAAGCGGGGCGGAGTTCTTC. This gives the protein CASSYLRSGAEFF. The J gene is TRBJ2-1, the V gene TRBV6-8, with 7 nucleotides matching TRBD2. Trimming removed 3 bases from V and 14 bases from J; junction bases left unmatched: 10. The germline gives CDR1 MNHGY, CDR2 SAAAGT. The CDR3 is 13 amino acids.